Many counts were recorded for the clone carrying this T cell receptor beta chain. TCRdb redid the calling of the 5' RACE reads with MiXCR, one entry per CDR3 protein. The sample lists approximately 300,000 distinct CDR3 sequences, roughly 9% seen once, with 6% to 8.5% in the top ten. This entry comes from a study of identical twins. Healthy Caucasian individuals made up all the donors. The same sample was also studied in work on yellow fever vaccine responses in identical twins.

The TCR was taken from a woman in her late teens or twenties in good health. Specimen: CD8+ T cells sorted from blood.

CDR3 nucleotides: TGTGCCACCAGTGACCCCAGTGGAGCGGATACAAACACCGGGGAGCTGTTTTTT. It yields the protein CATSDPSGADTNTGELFF. The J gene is TRBJ2-2, the V gene TRBV24-1, with D possibly TRBD2 on 5 matching bases. The CDR3 contains 18 residues. Germline-derived CDR1 and CDR2 are KGHDR and SFDVKD. Trimming took off 4 bases at V and 2 bases at J, with 19 bases between the two ends.